The source of this TCR beta chain is a study of blood T cell repertoires in COVID-19. Assay: immunoSEQ multiplex PCR; the TCRdb copy retains only in-frame clones and omits some. Of approximately 110,000 clones listed, roughly four fifths are singletons. Source material: peripheral blood. The sequence came from a man aged 80 or over with COVID-19, enrolled during active disease.

CDR3 residues: CASSLQGFANEKLFF. CDR3 nucleotide sequence: TGCGCCAGCAGCCTTCAGGGTTTTGCTAATGAAAAACTGTTTTTT. J is TRBJ1-4 and V is TRBV5-1, with D perhaps TRBD1 (5 bases). Trimming left V 4 bases short and J 3 bases short, with 13 bases between. Germline V gene data show CDR1 as SGHRS and CDR2 as YFSETQ. The CDR3 has 15 residues.